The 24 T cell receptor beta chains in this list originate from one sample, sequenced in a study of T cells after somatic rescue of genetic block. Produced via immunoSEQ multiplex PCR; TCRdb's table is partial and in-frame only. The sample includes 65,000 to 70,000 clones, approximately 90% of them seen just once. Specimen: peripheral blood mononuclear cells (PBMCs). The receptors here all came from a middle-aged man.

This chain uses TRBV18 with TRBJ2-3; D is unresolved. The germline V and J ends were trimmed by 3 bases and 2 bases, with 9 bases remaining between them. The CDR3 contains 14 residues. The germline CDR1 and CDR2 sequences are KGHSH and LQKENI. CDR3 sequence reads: CASSPRDNTDTQYF. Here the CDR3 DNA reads TGTGCCAGCTCACCGCGCGATAACACAGATACGCAGTATTTT.

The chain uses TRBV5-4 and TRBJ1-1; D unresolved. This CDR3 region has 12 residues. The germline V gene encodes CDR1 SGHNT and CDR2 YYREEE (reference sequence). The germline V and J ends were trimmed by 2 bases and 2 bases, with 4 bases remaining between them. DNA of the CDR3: TGTGCCAGCAGCTTCCATAACACTGAAGCTTTCTTT. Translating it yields CASSFHNTEAFF.

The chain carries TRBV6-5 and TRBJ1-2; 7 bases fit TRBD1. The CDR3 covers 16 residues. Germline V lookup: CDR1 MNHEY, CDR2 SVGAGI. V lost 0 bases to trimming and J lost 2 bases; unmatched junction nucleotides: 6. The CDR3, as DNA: TGTGCCAGCAGTTACTCAAGGACAGGAGGGAACTATGGCTACACCTTC. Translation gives CASSYSRTGGNYGYTF.

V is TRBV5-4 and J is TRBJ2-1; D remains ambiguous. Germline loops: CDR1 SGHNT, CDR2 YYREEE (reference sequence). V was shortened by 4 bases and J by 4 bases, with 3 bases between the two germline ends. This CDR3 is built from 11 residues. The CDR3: CASSQYNEQFF. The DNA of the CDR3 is TGTGCCAGCAGCCAGTACAATGAGCAGTTCTTC.

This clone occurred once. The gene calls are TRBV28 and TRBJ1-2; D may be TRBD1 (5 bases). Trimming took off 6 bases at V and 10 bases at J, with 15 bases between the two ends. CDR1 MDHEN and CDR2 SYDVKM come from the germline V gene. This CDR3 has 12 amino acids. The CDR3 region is CASSESGADYTF. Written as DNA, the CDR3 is TGTGCCAGCAGCGAGTCTGGGGCAGACTACACCTTC.

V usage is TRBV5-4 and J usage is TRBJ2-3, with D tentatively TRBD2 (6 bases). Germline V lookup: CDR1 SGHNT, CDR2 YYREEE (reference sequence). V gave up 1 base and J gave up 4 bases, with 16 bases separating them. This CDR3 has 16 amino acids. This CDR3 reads CASSLLGGAGADTQYF. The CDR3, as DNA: TGTGCCAGCAGCTTGTTGGGCGGGGCCGGGGCAGATACGCAGTATTTT.

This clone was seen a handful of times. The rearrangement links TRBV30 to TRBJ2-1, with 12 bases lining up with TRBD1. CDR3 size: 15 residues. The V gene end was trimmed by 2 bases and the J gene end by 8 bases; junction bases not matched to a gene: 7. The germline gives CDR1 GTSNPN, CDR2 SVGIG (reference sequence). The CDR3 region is CAWSMGQGARDEQFF. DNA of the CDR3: TGTGCCTGGAGTATGGGACAGGGGGCGAGGGATGAGCAGTTCTTC.

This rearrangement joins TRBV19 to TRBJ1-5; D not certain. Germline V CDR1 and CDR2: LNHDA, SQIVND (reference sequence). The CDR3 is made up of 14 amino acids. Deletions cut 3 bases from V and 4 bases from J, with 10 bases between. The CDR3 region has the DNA TGTGCCAGTAGTATCAGTCGTGGTAATCAGCCCCAGCATTTT. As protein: CASSISRGNQPQHF.

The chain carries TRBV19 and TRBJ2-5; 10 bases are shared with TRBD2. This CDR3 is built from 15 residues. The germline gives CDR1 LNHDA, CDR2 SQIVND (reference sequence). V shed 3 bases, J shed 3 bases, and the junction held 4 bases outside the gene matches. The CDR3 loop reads CASSMASGGEETQYF. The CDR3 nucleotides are TGTGCCAGTAGTATGGCCAGCGGGGGGGAAGAGACCCAGTACTTC.

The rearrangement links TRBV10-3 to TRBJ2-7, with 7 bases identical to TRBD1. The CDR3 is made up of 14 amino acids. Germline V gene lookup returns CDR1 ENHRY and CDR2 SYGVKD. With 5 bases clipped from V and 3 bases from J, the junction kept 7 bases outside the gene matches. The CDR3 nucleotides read TGTGCCATCAGTCAAACAGGGGCCGTCTACGAGCAGTACTTC. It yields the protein CAISQTGAVYEQYF.

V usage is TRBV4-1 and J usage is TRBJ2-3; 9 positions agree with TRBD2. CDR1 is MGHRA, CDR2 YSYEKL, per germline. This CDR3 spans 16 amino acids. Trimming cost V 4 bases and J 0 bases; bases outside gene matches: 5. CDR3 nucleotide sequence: TGCGCCAGCAGCCCGCTAGCGGGGTCTAGCACAGATACGCAGTATTTT. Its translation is CASSPLAGSSTDTQYF.

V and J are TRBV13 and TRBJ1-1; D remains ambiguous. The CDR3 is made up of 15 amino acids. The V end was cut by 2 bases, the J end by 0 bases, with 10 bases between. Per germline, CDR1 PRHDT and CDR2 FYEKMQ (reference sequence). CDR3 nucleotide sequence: TGTGCCAGCAGCTTAAGCGGGAGCATGAACACTGAAGCTTTCTTT. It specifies CASSLSGSMNTEAFF.

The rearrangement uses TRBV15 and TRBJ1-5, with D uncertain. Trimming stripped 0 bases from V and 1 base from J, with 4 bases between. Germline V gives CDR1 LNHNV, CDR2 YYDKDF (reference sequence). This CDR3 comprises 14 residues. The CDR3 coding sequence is TGTGCCACCAGCAGAGAGGACAGCAATCAGCCCCAGCATTTT. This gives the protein CATSREDSNQPQHF.

The CDR3 reads CASSPGRGATREQFF. Written as DNA, the CDR3 is TGTGCCAGCAGCCCTGGGAGGGGGGCAACACGCGAGCAGTTCTTC. The chain links TRBV7-8 to TRBJ2-1; TRBD2 is a possible D gene (7 bases). Germline CDR1 reads SGHVS; CDR2 reads FQNEAQ. V dropped 5 bases and J dropped 10 bases, with 21 bases sitting between them. The CDR3 has 15 amino acids.

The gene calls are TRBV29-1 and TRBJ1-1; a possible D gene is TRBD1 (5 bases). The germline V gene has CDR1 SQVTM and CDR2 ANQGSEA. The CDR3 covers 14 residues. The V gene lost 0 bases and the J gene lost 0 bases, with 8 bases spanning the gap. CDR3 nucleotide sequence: TGCAGCGTTGAAGATGCCAGGGTGAACACTGAAGCTTTCTTT. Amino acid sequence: CSVEDARVNTEAFF.

CDR3 bases: TGTGCCAGCAGCCAAGTTGGGACCCGGGGGGACGGGGAGCTGTTTTTT. Translation gives CASSQVGTRGDGELFF. The chain is built from TRBV4-2 and TRBJ2-2, with TRBD2 matching 7 bases. Looked up from germline, CDR1 is LGHNA and CDR2 is YNFKEQ. Germline trimming cut 1 base from V and 7 bases from J; bases unmatched to any gene: 9. The CDR3 totals 16 residues.

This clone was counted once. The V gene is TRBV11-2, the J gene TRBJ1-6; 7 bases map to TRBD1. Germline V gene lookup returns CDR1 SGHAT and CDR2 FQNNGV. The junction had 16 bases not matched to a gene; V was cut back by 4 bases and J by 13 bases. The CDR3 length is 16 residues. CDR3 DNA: TGTGCCAGCAGCTACGTAATCGGGACAGCCATCCATCCCCTCCACTTT. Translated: CASSYVIGTAIHPLHF.

CDR3 nucleotides: TGTGCCAGCTCACCACGTTTGACAGGACACCTCACTGAAGCTTTCTTT. It encodes CASSPRLTGHLTEAFF. The chain links TRBV18 to TRBJ1-1, with D perhaps matching TRBD1 (6 bases). The germline gives CDR1 KGHSH, CDR2 LQKENI. This CDR3 spans 16 amino acids. The V gene lost 1 base and the J gene lost 4 bases, with 16 bases spanning the gap.

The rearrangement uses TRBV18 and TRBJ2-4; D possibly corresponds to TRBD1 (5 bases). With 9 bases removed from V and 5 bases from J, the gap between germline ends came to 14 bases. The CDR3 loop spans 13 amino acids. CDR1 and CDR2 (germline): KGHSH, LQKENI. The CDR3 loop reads CASTDSTENIQYF. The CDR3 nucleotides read TGTGCCAGTACAGACAGTACGGAAAACATTCAGTACTTC.

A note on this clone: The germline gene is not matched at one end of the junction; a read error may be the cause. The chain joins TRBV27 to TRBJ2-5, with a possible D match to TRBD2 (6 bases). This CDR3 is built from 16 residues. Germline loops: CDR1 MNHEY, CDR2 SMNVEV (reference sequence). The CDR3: CASSPQGTGIRESQYF. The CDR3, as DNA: TGTGCCAGCAGTCCTCAAGGTACAGGCATACGGGAGAGCCAGTACTTC.

The CDR3 here is CASSESVTGPYEQYF. The CDR3 bases are TGTGCCAGCAGTGAATCCGTGACAGGTCCCTACGAGCAGTACTTC. The chain uses TRBV6-1 and TRBJ2-7; a weak D match, TRBD1 (6 bases). In germline, CDR1 is MNHNS, CDR2 SASEGT. This CDR3 contains 15 residues. V was clipped by 2 bases and J by 2 bases, with 13 bases between them.

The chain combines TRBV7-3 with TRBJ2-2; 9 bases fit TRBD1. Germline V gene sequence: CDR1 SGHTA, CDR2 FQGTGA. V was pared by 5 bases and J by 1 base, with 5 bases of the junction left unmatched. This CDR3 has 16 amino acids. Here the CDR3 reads CASSTQGAGNTGELFF. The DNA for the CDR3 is TGTGCCAGCAGCACACAGGGGGCTGGGAACACCGGGGAGCTGTTTTTT.

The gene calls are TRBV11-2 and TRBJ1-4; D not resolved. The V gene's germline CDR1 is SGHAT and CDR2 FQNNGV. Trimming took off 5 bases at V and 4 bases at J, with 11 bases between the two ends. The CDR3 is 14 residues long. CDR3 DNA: TGTGCCAGCAGCCCCGGACGGTTTAATGAAAAACTGTTTTTT. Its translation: CASSPGRFNEKLFF.

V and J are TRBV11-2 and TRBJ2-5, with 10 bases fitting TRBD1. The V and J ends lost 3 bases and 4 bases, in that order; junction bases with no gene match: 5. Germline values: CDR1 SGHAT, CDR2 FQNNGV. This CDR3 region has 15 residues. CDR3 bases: TGTGCCAGCAGCTTGGACGGACAGGGGGTAGAGACCCAGTACTTC. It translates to CASSLDGQGVETQYF.